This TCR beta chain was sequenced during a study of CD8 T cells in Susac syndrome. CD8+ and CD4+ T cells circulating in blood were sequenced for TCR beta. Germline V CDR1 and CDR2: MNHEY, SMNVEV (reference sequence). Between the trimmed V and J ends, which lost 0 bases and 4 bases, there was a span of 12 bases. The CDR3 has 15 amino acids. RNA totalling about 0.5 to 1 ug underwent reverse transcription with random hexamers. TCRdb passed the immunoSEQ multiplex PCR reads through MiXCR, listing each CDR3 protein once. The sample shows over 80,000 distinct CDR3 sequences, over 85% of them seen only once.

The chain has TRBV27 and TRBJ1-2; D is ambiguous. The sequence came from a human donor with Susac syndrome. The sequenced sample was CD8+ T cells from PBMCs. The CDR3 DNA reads TGTGCCAGCAGTTTATCGAGGTCACCAGCCTATGGCTACACCTTC. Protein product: CASSLSRSPAYGYTF.